This entry lists 7 T cell receptor beta chains sequenced from one sample in a study of T-cell memory formation after mild COVID-19. TCRdb re-derived calls from the 5' RACE reads in MiXCR, one entry per CDR3 protein. This sample yields more than 400,000 distinct CDR3 sequences, of which 15% to 20% are seen a single time; 9% to 15% belongs to the top ten. Sequenced sample: PBMCs or a T cell subset sorted from them (not recorded which). Receptors originate from an adult woman who had mild COVID-19 (a few samples of this study predate the infection). Cell type and time point are not known.

This chain links TRBV5-1 with TRBJ1-2, with 8 bases lining up with TRBD1. J gave up 4 bases and V 4 bases, and 9 bases lay outside the gene matches. Germline values: CDR1 SGHRS, CDR2 YFSETQ. This CDR3 region has 15 residues. CDR3 DNA sequence: TGCGCCAGCAGCCCGGGACAGGTGGATACCTATGGCTACACCTTC. It is translated as CASSPGQVDTYGYTF. The full variable domain, its missing parts supplied by reference TRBV5-1 and TRBJ1-2, is KAGVTQTPRYLIKTRGQQVTLSCSPISGHRSVSWYQQTPGQGLQFLFEYFSETQRNKGNFPGRFSGRQFSNSRSEMNVSTLELGDSALYLCASSPGQVDTYGYTFGSGTRLTVV.

This clonotype was observed a few times. The chain employs TRBV18 and TRBJ2-7; D gene uncertain. The germline V gene encodes CDR1 KGHSH and CDR2 LQKENI. CDR3 length equals 13 residues. The V gene lost 3 bases and the J gene lost 5 bases, with 11 bases spanning the gap. The CDR3 sequence: CASSPTVENEQYF. Here the CDR3 DNA reads TGTGCCAGCTCACCGACCGTAGAGAACGAGCAGTACTTC.

The V and J genes are TRBV24-1 and TRBJ1-2; tentative D call: TRBD1 (6 bases). CDR3 size: 13 residues. Germline lookup yields CDR1 KGHDR and CDR2 SFDVKD. The ends were cut back, 5 bases at V and 4 bases at J, with 10 bases in the middle. The CDR3: CATSVGGAYGYTF. The CDR3 region has the DNA TGTGCCACCAGTGTCGGGGGCGCCTATGGCTACACCTTC.

This clonotype was observed many times. The chain has TRBV4-2 and TRBJ2-1; 11 bases match TRBD2. With V trimmed by 0 bases and J by 7 bases, 2 bases remained unmatched. Germline V gene lookup returns CDR1 LGHNA and CDR2 YNFKEQ. The length of the CDR3 is 15 residues. CDR3 nucleotides: TGTGCCAGCAGCCAAGATAGCGGGGGGGCAAATGAGCAGTTCTTC. Protein product: CASSQDSGGANEQFF.

There are a few counts of this clonotype. The chain links TRBV20-1 to TRBJ2-7, with D possibly being TRBD2 (6 bases). This CDR3 comprises 12 residues. Between the trimmed V and J ends, which lost 8 bases and 7 bases, there was a span of 18 bases. Germline V CDR1 and CDR2: DFQATT, SNEGSKA (reference sequence). DNA of the CDR3: TGCAGTCCCTCGAGAGACGGACTAGAGCAGTACTTC. It codes for CSPSRDGLEQYF.

The rearrangement joins TRBV2 to TRBJ1-2; possibly TRBD1 for D (6 bases). Germline CDR1 reads SNHLY; CDR2 reads FYNNEI. This CDR3 spans 12 amino acids. Trimming removed 1 base at V and 7 bases at J, with 7 bases between. CDR3 amino acids: CASSEDRAGYTF. CDR3 DNA sequence: TGTGCCAGCAGTGAAGACAGGGCTGGCTACACCTTC.

This clonotype was seen only a few times. In DNA, the CDR3 is TGCGCCAGCAGCCAAACTGCCCGGGACAGCTACGAGCAGTACTTC. Encoded protein: CASSQTARDSYEQYF. The chain combines TRBV4-1 with TRBJ2-7, with 7 nucleotides matching TRBD1. V trimming: 2 bases; J trimming: 3 bases; junction bases outside the gene matches: 7. From germline, CDR1 is MGHRA and CDR2 YSYEKL. The CDR3 has 15 amino acids.